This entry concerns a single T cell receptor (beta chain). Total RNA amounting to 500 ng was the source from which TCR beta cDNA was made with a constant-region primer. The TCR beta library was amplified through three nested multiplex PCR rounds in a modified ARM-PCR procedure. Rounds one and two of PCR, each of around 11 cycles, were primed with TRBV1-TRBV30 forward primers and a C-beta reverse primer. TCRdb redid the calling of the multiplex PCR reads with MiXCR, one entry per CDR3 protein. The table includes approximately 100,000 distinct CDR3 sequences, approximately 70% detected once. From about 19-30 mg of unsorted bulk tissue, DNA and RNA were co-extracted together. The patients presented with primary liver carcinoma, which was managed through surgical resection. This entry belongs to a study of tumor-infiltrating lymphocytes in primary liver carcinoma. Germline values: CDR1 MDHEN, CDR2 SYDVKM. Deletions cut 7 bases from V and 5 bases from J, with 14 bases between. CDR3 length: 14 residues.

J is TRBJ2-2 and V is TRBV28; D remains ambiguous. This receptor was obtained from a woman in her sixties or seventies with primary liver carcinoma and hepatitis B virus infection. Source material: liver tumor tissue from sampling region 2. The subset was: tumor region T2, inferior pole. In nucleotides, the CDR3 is TGTGCCAGCAATATGCCCTGGTGGACCGGGGAGCTGTTTTTT. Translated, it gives CASNMPWWTGELFF.